This TCR beta chain was recovered during a study of blood T cell repertoires in COVID-19. The CDR3 runs 14 residues. V was clipped by 0 bases and J by 5 bases, with 10 bases between them. Looked up from germline, CDR1 is ENHRY and CDR2 is SYGVKD. This table comes from immunoSEQ multiplex PCR, and its TCRdb copy is limited to in-frame clones, with some not included. This table holds some 88,000 clones, over 75% found once. What was sequenced was peripheral blood. This TCR derives from a man in his 60s with acute or convalescent COVID-19. J is TRBJ2-5 and V is TRBV10-3, with D maybe TRBD1 (6 bases). The CDR3 nucleotides are TGTGCCATCAGTGAGTCAACTGGGGGCGAGACCCAGTACTTC. Translation: CAISESTGGETQYF.